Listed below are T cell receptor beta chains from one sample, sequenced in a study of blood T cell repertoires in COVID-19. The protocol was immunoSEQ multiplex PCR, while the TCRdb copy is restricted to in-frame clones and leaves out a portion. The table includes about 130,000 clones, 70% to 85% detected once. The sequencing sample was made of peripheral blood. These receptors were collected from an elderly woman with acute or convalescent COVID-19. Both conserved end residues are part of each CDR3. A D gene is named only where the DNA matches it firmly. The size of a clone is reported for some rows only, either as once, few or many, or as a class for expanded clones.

CDR3 protein: CASSVQGRGTDTQYF; CDR3 DNA: TGCGCCAGCAGCGTGCAGGGCAGGGGCACAGATACGCAGTATTTT; D gene: NA; clone size: NA; J gene: TRBJ2-3; V gene: TRBV4-3
CDR3 protein: CASSDVQGSYGYTF; CDR3 DNA: TGTGCCAGCTCCGACGTACAGGGGAGCTATGGCTACACCTTC; D gene: TRBD1; clone size: few; J gene: TRBJ1-2; V gene: TRBV18
CDR3 protein: CASSVGGGTYEQYF; CDR3 DNA: TGTGCCAGCAGCGTAGGGGGCGGTACCTACGAGCAGTACTTC; D gene: NA; clone size: NA; J gene: TRBJ2-7; V gene: TRBV9
CDR3 protein: CASSSGGRSNQPQHF; CDR3 DNA: TGTGCCAGCAGTTCGGGGGGACGATCCAATCAGCCCCAGCATTTT; D gene: NA; clone size: few; J gene: TRBJ1-5; V gene: TRBV2
CDR3 protein: CASSPTSGWPTF; CDR3 DNA: TGTGCCAGTAGTCCAACCTCAGGGTGGCCCACCTTC; D gene: NA; clone size: NA; J gene: TRBJ1-2; V gene: TRBV19
CDR3 protein: CASSRQGGNQPQHF; CDR3 DNA: TGTGCCAGCAGCCGACAGGGGGGCAATCAGCCCCAGCATTTT; D gene: TRBD1; clone size: NA; J gene: TRBJ1-5; V gene: TRBV13
CDR3 protein: CASSPRLAGGNEQFF; CDR3 DNA: TGTGCCAGCAGCCCCCGACTAGCGGGAGGCAATGAGCAGTTCTTC; D gene: TRBD2; clone size: few; J gene: TRBJ2-1; V gene: TRBV9
CDR3 protein: CASSRTGTGNYEQYF; CDR3 DNA: TGTGCCAGCAGCCGCACCGGGACAGGGAACTACGAGCAGTACTTC; D gene: TRBD1; clone size: NA; J gene: TRBJ2-7; V gene: TRBV5-6
CDR3 protein: CASSGQSAIVNEQYF; CDR3 DNA: TGTGCCAGCAGCGGACAGTCAGCTATCGTCAACGAGCAGTACTTC; D gene: NA; clone size: once; J gene: TRBJ2-7; V gene: TRBV11-2
CDR3 protein: CASSLGASLLGTEAFF; CDR3 DNA: TGTGCCAGCAGCTTAGGGGCCAGCCTTCTTGGCACTGAAGCTTTCTTT; D gene: NA; clone size: NA; J gene: TRBJ1-1; V gene: TRBV7-9
CDR3 protein: CASSPGQGAGETQYF; CDR3 DNA: TGTGCCAGTAGTCCGGGACAGGGGGCGGGAGAGACCCAGTACTTC; D gene: TRBD1; clone size: NA; J gene: TRBJ2-5; V gene: TRBV19
CDR3 protein: CSVLGVGSKIYEQYF; CDR3 DNA: TGCAGCGTTCTAGGGGTAGGTAGCAAGATCTACGAGCAGTACTTC; D gene: NA; clone size: NA; J gene: TRBJ2-7; V gene: TRBV29-1
CDR3 protein: CASSEWVAHGEQFF; CDR3 DNA: TGCGCCAGCAGTGAGTGGGTAGCCCATGGTGAGCAGTTCTTC; D gene: NA; clone size: NA; J gene: TRBJ2-1; V gene: TRBV10-2
CDR3 protein: CASSFGLLSRNTIYF; CDR3 DNA: TGTGCCAGCAGCTTCGGACTCTTATCAAGAAACACCATATATTTT; D gene: NA; clone size: NA; J gene: TRBJ1-3; V gene: TRBV5-6
CDR3 protein: CASSLTGRNTEAFF; CDR3 DNA: TGTGCCAGCAGCTTGACAGGCCGAAACACTGAAGCTTTCTTT; D gene: NA; clone size: NA; J gene: TRBJ1-1; V gene: TRBV7-2
CDR3 protein: CASSPSGTESYGYTF; CDR3 DNA: TGTGCCAGCTCACCGTCCGGGACAGAAAGCTATGGCTACACCTTC; D gene: TRBD1; clone size: NA; J gene: TRBJ1-2; V gene: TRBV18
CDR3 protein: CASSQGLAGAANTGELFF; CDR3 DNA: TGTGCCAGCAGCCAAGGACTAGCGGGAGCCGCGAACACCGGGGAGCTGTTTTTT; D gene: TRBD2; clone size: NA; J gene: TRBJ2-2; V gene: TRBV3-1/TRBV3-2
CDR3 protein: CASSLARPDMPATGELFF; CDR3 DNA: TGCGCCAGCAGCTTGGCTCGGCCTGACATGCCGGCGACCGGGGAGCTGTTTTTT; D gene: NA; clone size: few; J gene: TRBJ2-2; V gene: TRBV5-1
CDR3 protein: CASSYGGTGDQPQHF; CDR3 DNA: TGTGCCAGCAGTTACGGCGGGACAGGGGATCAGCCCCAGCATTTT; D gene: TRBD1; clone size: once; J gene: TRBJ1-5; V gene: TRBV6-2/TRBV6-3
CDR3 protein: CASSHLYGYEQYF; CDR3 DNA: TGTGCCAGCAGCCATCTCTACGGCTACGAGCAGTACTTC; D gene: NA; clone size: NA; J gene: TRBJ2-7; V gene: TRBV14
CDR3 protein: CASSGTGGWTEAFF; CDR3 DNA: TGTGCCAGCAGTGGGACAGGGGGCTGGACTGAAGCTTTCTTT; D gene: TRBD1; clone size: NA; J gene: TRBJ1-1; V gene: TRBV2
CDR3 protein: CASSLRQGSTGELFF; CDR3 DNA: TGTGCCAGCAGCTTGAGGCAGGGGTCCACCGGGGAGCTGTTTTTT; D gene: NA; clone size: NA; J gene: TRBJ2-2; V gene: TRBV5-4
CDR3 protein: CASSLRAGRGGTEAFF; CDR3 DNA: TGCGCCAGCAGCTTGCGAGCCGGCCGGGGAGGGACTGAAGCTTTCTTT; D gene: NA; clone size: NA; J gene: TRBJ1-1; V gene: TRBV5-1
CDR3 protein: CASTFSGYQKTQYF; CDR3 DNA: TGCGCCAGCACTTTCTCAGGATACCAAAAGACCCAGTACTTC; D gene: NA; clone size: NA; J gene: TRBJ2-5; V gene: TRBV5-1
CDR3 protein: CASRGGLETQYF; CDR3 DNA: TGTGCCAGCAGGGGGGGGTTGGAGACCCAGTACTTC; D gene: TRBD2; clone size: NA; J gene: TRBJ2-5; V gene: TRBV2
CDR3 protein: CASSSSYSDYEQYF; CDR3 DNA: TGCGCCAGCAGCTCCTCCTACTCTGACTACGAGCAGTACTTC; D gene: NA; clone size: NA; J gene: TRBJ2-7; V gene: TRBV5-1
CDR3 protein: CATSSIRDTPYGYTF; CDR3 DNA: TGTGCCACCAGCAGTATCCGGGACACCCCCTATGGCTACACCTTC; D gene: NA; clone size: once; J gene: TRBJ1-2; V gene: TRBV15
CDR3 protein: CASSVAGQETSEAFF; CDR3 DNA: TGTGCCAGCAGCGTAGCCGGACAGGAAACTTCTGAAGCTTTCTTT; D gene: TRBD1; clone size: few; J gene: TRBJ1-1; V gene: TRBV9
CDR3 protein: CASSNQGNTEAFF; CDR3 DNA: TGTGCCAGCAGTAACCAGGGGAACACTGAAGCTTTCTTT; D gene: NA; clone size: NA; J gene: TRBJ1-1; V gene: TRBV6-5
CDR3 protein: CASRQDNSGANVLTF; CDR3 DNA: TGTGCCAGCAGGCAGGATAACTCTGGGGCCAACGTCCTGACTTTC; D gene: NA; clone size: NA; J gene: TRBJ2-6; V gene: TRBV2
CDR3 protein: CASSLVRGGYGYTF; CDR3 DNA: TGTGCCAGCAGCTTAGTTCGGGGAGGGTATGGCTACACCTTC; D gene: NA; clone size: NA; J gene: TRBJ1-2; V gene: TRBV11-2
CDR3 protein: CASSYERQGAGGYTF; CDR3 DNA: TGTGCCAGCAGTTACGAAAGACAGGGGGCAGGTGGCTACACCTTC; D gene: TRBD1; clone size: once; J gene: TRBJ1-2; V gene: TRBV6-5
CDR3 protein: CASKGQGLNTEAFF; CDR3 DNA: TGTGCCAGCAAAGGACAGGGACTGAACACTGAAGCTTTCTTT; D gene: TRBD1; clone size: NA; J gene: TRBJ1-1; V gene: TRBV7-9
CDR3 protein: CASSLRTGEVYEQYF; CDR3 DNA: TGCGCCAGCAGCTTACGGACAGGGGAGGTCTACGAGCAGTACTTC; D gene: TRBD1; clone size: NA; J gene: TRBJ2-7; V gene: TRBV5-1
CDR3 protein: CASSYLLAGDGYGYTF; CDR3 DNA: TGTGCCAGCAGTTACCTTCTCGCGGGAGACGGCTATGGCTACACCTTC; D gene: NA; clone size: once; J gene: TRBJ1-2; V gene: TRBV6-5
CDR3 protein: CASSRTENYGYTF; CDR3 DNA: TGTGCCAGTAGTAGGACAGAGAACTATGGCTACACCTTC; D gene: NA; clone size: NA; J gene: TRBJ1-2; V gene: TRBV19
CDR3 protein: CASSIDRRNNSPLHF; CDR3 DNA: TGTGCCAGTAGTATAGATCGCAGGAATAATTCACCCCTCCACTTT; D gene: NA; clone size: few; J gene: TRBJ1-6; V gene: TRBV19
CDR3 protein: CALKPGGIRDGYTF; CDR3 DNA: TGTGCCTTAAAGCCAGGGGGCATCAGGGATGGCTACACCTTC; D gene: TRBD1; clone size: NA; J gene: TRBJ1-2; V gene: TRBV10-3
CDR3 protein: CASKAGWAGELFF; CDR3 DNA: TGTGCCAGTAAGGCGGGATGGGCCGGGGAGCTGTTTTTT; D gene: NA; clone size: NA; J gene: TRBJ2-2; V gene: TRBV19
CDR3 protein: CASSLDRGGGYTF; CDR3 DNA: TGTGCCAGCAGCTTGGATAGGGGAGGAGGCTACACCTTC; D gene: NA; clone size: NA; J gene: TRBJ1-2; V gene: TRBV5-5
CDR3 protein: CASSTDRSTSGTNEQFF; CDR3 DNA: TGTGCCAGCAGCACCGACAGGAGTACTAGCGGGACCAATGAGCAGTTCTTC; D gene: TRBD2; clone size: NA; J gene: TRBJ2-1; V gene: TRBV7-2
CDR3 protein: CASSKKAGFGTGELFF; CDR3 DNA: TGTGCCAGTAGTAAAAAGGCGGGGTTTGGGACCGGGGAGCTGTTTTTT; D gene: NA; clone size: NA; J gene: TRBJ2-2; V gene: TRBV19
CDR3 protein: CASSLRPTGGDEKLFF; CDR3 DNA: TGTGCCAGCAGCTTGCGGCCCACAGGGGGTGACGAAAAACTGTTTTTT; D gene: TRBD1; clone size: NA; J gene: TRBJ1-4; V gene: TRBV5-5
CDR3 protein: CASSKGQGPEILTDGYTF; CDR3 DNA: TGTGCCAGCAGCAAGGGACAGGGCCCTGAGATTTTGACGGATGGCTACACCTTC; D gene: TRBD1; clone size: NA; J gene: TRBJ1-2; V gene: TRBV7-2
CDR3 protein: CASSQDRGYRGQETQYF; CDR3 DNA: TGTGCCAGCAGCCAAGATCGAGGCTACCGCGGACAAGAGACCCAGTACTTC; D gene: NA; clone size: NA; J gene: TRBJ2-5; V gene: TRBV14
CDR3 protein: CASSASGRAWETYNEQFF; CDR3 DNA: TGTGCCAGCAGCGCTAGCGGGAGGGCCTGGGAAACCTACAATGAGCAGTTCTTC; D gene: TRBD2; clone size: NA; J gene: TRBJ2-1; V gene: TRBV9
CDR3 protein: CASSPGSRNGYTF; CDR3 DNA: TGTGCCAGCAGTCCAGGATCGAGAAATGGCTACACCTTC; D gene: NA; clone size: NA; J gene: TRBJ1-2; V gene: TRBV6-5
CDR3 protein: CATSEQPYEQYF; CDR3 DNA: TGTGCCACCAGTGAACAGCCCTACGAGCAGTACTTC; D gene: NA; clone size: once; J gene: TRBJ2-7; V gene: TRBV24-1
CDR3 protein: CASSQERSNYGYTF; CDR3 DNA: TGCGCCAGCAGCCAAGAAAGGAGTAACTATGGCTACACCTTC; D gene: NA; clone size: NA; J gene: TRBJ1-2; V gene: TRBV4-1
CDR3 protein: CASSYSQNTEAFF; CDR3 DNA: TGTGCCAGCAGTTACTCACAGAACACTGAAGCTTTCTTT; D gene: NA; clone size: NA; J gene: TRBJ1-1; V gene: TRBV6-5